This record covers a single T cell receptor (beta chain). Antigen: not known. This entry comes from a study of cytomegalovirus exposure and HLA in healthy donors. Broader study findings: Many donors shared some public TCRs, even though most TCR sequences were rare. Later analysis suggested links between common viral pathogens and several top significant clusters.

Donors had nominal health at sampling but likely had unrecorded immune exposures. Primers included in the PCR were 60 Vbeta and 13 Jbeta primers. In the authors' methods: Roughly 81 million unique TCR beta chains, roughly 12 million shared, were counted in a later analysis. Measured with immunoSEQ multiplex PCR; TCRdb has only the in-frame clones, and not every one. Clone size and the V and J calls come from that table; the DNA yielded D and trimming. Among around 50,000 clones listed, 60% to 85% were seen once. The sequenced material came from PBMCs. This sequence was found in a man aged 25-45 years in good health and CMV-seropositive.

The CDR3 spells CASSFGLGGGSYEQYF. Here the CDR3 DNA reads TGTGCCAGCAGCTTTGGCCTCGGGGGAGGTTCCTACGAGCAGTACTTC. The chain links TRBV7-2 to TRBJ2-7; possible D gene TRBD2, 6 bases. Trimming removed 3 bases from V and 1 base from J, with 16 bases in between. CDR1 SGHTA and CDR2 FQGNSA come from the germline V gene. This CDR3 has 16 amino acids. Drawing the rest from reference TRBV7-2 and TRBJ2-7, the complete variable domain is GAGVSQSPSNKVTEKGKDVELRCDPISGHTALYWYRQSLGQGLEFLIYFQGNSAPDKSGLPSDRFSAERTGGSVSTLTIQRTQQEDSAVYLCASSFGLGGGSYEQYFGPGTRLTVT.